This T cell receptor (beta chain) was sequenced during a study of PD-1 blockade in classical Hodgkin lymphoma. General observations from the study: The authors excluded patients who started nivolumab under 1 year after ASCT. TCR diversity in CD4+, not CD8+, cells rose significantly by C4D1. Baseline diversity resembling that of newly diagnosed patients was seen in complete responders.

Data came from immunoSEQ multiplex PCR; TCRdb stores just in-frame clones and leaves some out. The sample has some 90,000 clones, 85% to 95% seen once. Each and every patient relapsed after autologous stem cell transplantation, and patients got differing brentuximab vedotin exposure. Complete response, partial response or progressive disease made up the best responses. On this clone: As yet, its antigen is unknown.

Sequencing used peripheral blood mononuclear cells (PBMCs), obtained before the second cycle of nivolumab. The sequence was collected from a human donor with classical Hodgkin lymphoma.

This CDR3 reads CASSPSGEQSTDTQYF. CDR3 coding DNA: TGCGCCAGCAGCCCATCCGGTGAGCAGAGCACAGATACGCAGTATTTT. The chain uses TRBV5-1 and TRBJ2-3; D gene uncertain. The CDR3 covers 16 residues. The V and J ends lost 4 bases and 0 bases respectively, with 15 bases between them. Germline assignment: CDR1 SGHRS and CDR2 YFSETQ. The full variable domain, in which reference TRBV5-1 and TRBJ2-3 provide the parts outside the CDR3, is KAGVTQTPRYLIKTRGQQVTLSCSPISGHRSVSWYQQTPGQGLQFLFEYFSETQRNKGNFPGRFSGRQFSNSRSEMNVSTLELGDSALYLCASSPSGEQSTDTQYFGPGTRLTVL.